Below are 32 T cell receptor beta chains sequenced from a single sample in a study of Ad26.COV2.S vaccination and SARS-CoV-2 variants. Using immunoSEQ multiplex PCR, the repertoire was profiled, and TCRdb retains in-frame clones only, with some absent. The table shows 350,000 to 500,000 clones, with 90% occurring only once. The treatment denotes: some 20 received Ad26.COV2.S at low or high dose, single or two shots; five or six received placebo; per-sample allocation not given. Specimen acquisition occurred on day 63 following the initial vaccine or placebo injection. The sequencing here drew on peripheral blood, taken in a trial of Ad26.COV2.S vaccine versus placebo. All receptors come from a person aged 18 to 59 who received the Ad26.COV2.S COVID-19 vaccine or a placebo.

The chain links TRBV15 to TRBJ2-5; D gene unclear. The germline V gene encodes CDR1 LNHNV and CDR2 YYDKDF (reference sequence). Trimming removed 8 bases at V and 0 bases at J, with 10 bases between. The CDR3 has 13 residues. The CDR3 DNA reads as TGTGCCACCCAATACGGGTACCAAGAGACCCAGTACTTC. Protein sequence: CATQYGYQETQYF.

This chain connects TRBV5-4 to TRBJ2-1; 10 bases agree with TRBD2. With V trimmed by 4 bases and J by 4 bases, 8 bases remained unmatched. The CDR3 has 16 residues. Germline V gene lookup returns CDR1 SGHNT and CDR2 YYREEE (reference sequence). As DNA, the CDR3 is TGTGCCAGCAGCAACCTGACTAGCGGGCTTTACAATGAGCAGTTCTTC. Translating gives CASSNLTSGLYNEQFF.

V and J are TRBV7-8 and TRBJ1-5; D perhaps matches TRBD1 (6 bases). V gave up 1 base and J gave up 3 bases, with 16 bases separating them. This CDR3 spans 17 amino acids. Germline loops: CDR1 SGHVS, CDR2 FQNEAQ. CDR3 loop: CASSLGGLGQNNQPQHF. In DNA, the CDR3 is TGTGCCAGCAGCTTAGGTGGGTTAGGACAGAACAATCAGCCCCAGCATTTT. Full variable domain (remainder filled in from reference TRBV7-8 and TRBJ1-5): GAGVSQSPRYKVAKRGQDVALRCDPISGHVSLFWYQQALGQGPEFLTYFQNEAQLDKSGLPSDRFFAERPEGSVSTLKIQRTQQEDSAVYLCASSLGGLGQNNQPQHFGDGTRLSIL.

V and J are TRBV5-1 and TRBJ2-2, with 11 bases that match TRBD2. V shed 2 bases, J shed 7 bases, and the junction held 7 bases outside the gene matches. The length of the CDR3 is 16 residues. Germline CDR1 SGHRS, CDR2 YFSETQ. DNA of the CDR3: TGCGCCAGCAGCTTCCCCGGGACTAGCGGAGTCGGGGAGCTGTTTTTT. This codes for CASSFPGTSGVGELFF.

The sample holds a few counts of this clone. The CDR3 is CASSGSSGFSPLHF. In nucleotides, the CDR3 is TGTGCCAGCAGTGGTAGCAGTGGATTTTCACCCCTCCACTTT. The chain joins TRBV25-1 to TRBJ1-6; D gene unclear. This CDR3 is 14 amino acids long. Trimming shortened V by 4 bases and J by 9 bases, and 13 bases separated the two germline ends. Germline loops: CDR1 MGHDK, CDR2 SYGVNS.

The chain is built from TRBV29-1 and TRBJ2-3, with D unresolved. V was shortened by 1 base and J by 6 bases, with 11 bases between the two germline ends. Germline assignment: CDR1 SQVTM and CDR2 ANQGSEA. The CDR3 is 13 amino acids. The CDR3 sequence is CSVEANPGDTQYF. In DNA form, the CDR3 reads TGCAGCGTTGAAGCGAACCCCGGGGATACGCAGTATTTT.

This rearrangement joins TRBV12-5 to TRBJ2-1; D ambiguous. Germline-derived CDR1 and CDR2 are LGHNT and FRNRAP. Trimming removed 4 bases at V and 5 bases at J, with 6 bases between. The CDR3 loop spans 12 amino acids. This CDR3 is CASGSPDNEQFF. Written as DNA, the CDR3 is TGTGCTAGTGGTTCACCTGACAATGAGCAGTTCTTC. Drawing the rest from reference TRBV12-5 and TRBJ2-1, the complete variable domain is DARVTQTPRHKVTEMGQEVTMRCQPILGHNTVFWYRQTMMQGLELLAYFRNRAPLDDSGMPKDRFSAEMPDATLATLKIQPSEPRDSAVYFCASGSPDNEQFFGPGTRLTVL.

The chain carries TRBV11-3 and TRBJ2-1, with 13 positions matching TRBD2. This CDR3 has 15 amino acids. The V segment lost 5 bases and the J segment 8 bases; nucleotides outside the gene matches: 6. CDR1 and CDR2 from the germline V gene are SGHNT and YENEEA. CDR3 DNA: TGTGCCAGCAGCGCGGGACTAGCGGGAAGACATGAGCAGTTCTTC. Amino acids: CASSAGLAGRHEQFF.

The chain uses TRBV27 and TRBJ1-2; 12 bases are shared with TRBD1. J gave up 7 bases and V 5 bases, and 5 bases lay outside the gene matches. This CDR3 is 14 amino acids long. Germline V gene lookup returns CDR1 MNHEY and CDR2 SMNVEV (reference sequence). For the CDR3, the DNA is TGTGCCAGCAGTCCGGGACAGGGGGCGGTTGGCTACACCTTC. This codes for CASSPGQGAVGYTF.

The rearrangement joins TRBV19 to TRBJ2-3; tentative D call: TRBD2 (6 bases). Germline-derived CDR1 and CDR2 are LNHDA and SQIVND (reference sequence). The CDR3 is made up of 13 amino acids. V lost 6 bases to trimming and J lost 3 bases, with 10 bases between them. CDR3 protein: CASSLLATDTQYF. The CDR3 DNA reads as TGTGCCAGTAGCCTACTAGCAACAGATACGCAGTATTTT.

Note on this clone: The junction differs from germline at one of its ends, possibly a read error. This chain joins TRBV5-1 and TRBJ2-7, with unresolved D. CDR3 length: 16 amino acids. CDR1 is SGHRS and CDR2 is YFSETQ in the germline V gene. The CDR3 nucleotides are TGCGTCAGCAGCTTGTCAAGCAAGATGACGTCAGACGAGCAGTACTTC. Its protein is CVSSLSSKMTSDEQYF.

Turning to this clone: Other DNA sequences in this sample translate to the same CDR3. The chain joins TRBV4-3 to TRBJ2-7; no firm D call. This CDR3 spans 14 amino acids. V shed 1 base and J shed 4 bases, with 11 bases lying between them. In germline, CDR1 is LGHNA, CDR2 YSLEER. The CDR3 DNA follows: TGCGCCAGCAGCCAAGGAGTAGAAGGATACGAGCAGTACTTC. It is translated as CASSQGVEGYEQYF.

With regard to this clone: The same CDR3 also results from other DNA sequences found in this sample. This chain connects TRBV7-9 to TRBJ2-7; possibly TRBD1 or TRBD2 for D (5 bases each). CDR1 is SEHNR and CDR2 is FQNEAQ in the germline V gene (reference sequence). Trimming took 1 base from V and 2 from J, leaving 12 bases between them. This CDR3 has 15 residues. CDR3 bases: TGTGCCAGCAGCTTAGTAGGGGACCTCACCTACGAGCAGTACTTC. Its translation is CASSLVGDLTYEQYF.

This clone turned up a few times. The V gene is TRBV11-3, the J gene TRBJ2-1, with D unresolved. CDR3 length: 15 residues. Trimming removed 5 bases from V and 1 base from J, with 12 bases in between. The germline V gene encodes CDR1 SGHNT and CDR2 YENEEA. The CDR3 sequence: CASSPNGPSYNEQFF. DNA for the CDR3: TGTGCCAGCAGCCCCAACGGGCCTTCCTACAATGAGCAGTTCTTC.

The chain combines TRBV19 with TRBJ2-2, with D unresolved. V was clipped by 1 base and J by 7 bases, with 7 bases between them. Looked up from germline, CDR1 is LNHDA and CDR2 is SQIVND (reference sequence). The CDR3 extends over 13 amino acids. The CDR3 spells CASSIGAGGELFF. The CDR3 coding sequence is TGTGCCAGTAGTATAGGGGCTGGCGGGGAGCTGTTTTTT.

This clone came up once. The chain is built from TRBV6-6 and TRBJ1-3, with D possibly TRBD1 on 6 matching bases. Trimming cost V 2 bases and J 4 bases, with 15 bases left between them. The CDR3 sequence is 16 residues long. CDR1 is MNHNY and CDR2 is SVGAGI in the germline V gene (reference sequence). The CDR3 sequence: CASSYIRGGGGNTIYF. CDR3 DNA: TGTGCCAGCAGTTACATCCGAGGGGGTGGAGGAAACACCATATATTTT.

The chain recombines TRBV5-1 with TRBJ1-6; D uncertain. The CDR3 is made up of 14 amino acids. V was pared by 0 bases and J by 5 bases, with 6 bases between. Germline V CDR1 and CDR2: SGHRS, YFSETQ. The DNA of the CDR3 is TGCGCCAGCAGCTTGGGACATAATAATTCACCCCTCCACTTT. Its translation is CASSLGHNNSPLHF.

This sequence joins TRBV11-2 and TRBJ2-7; D possibly matches TRBD1 or TRBD2 (5 bases each). The CDR3 sequence is 16 residues long. Germline V gene lookup returns CDR1 SGHAT and CDR2 FQNNGV. V dropped 5 bases and J dropped 2 bases, with 19 bases sitting between them. CDR3 sequence reads: CASSRGWGRTTYEQYF. As DNA, the CDR3 is TGTGCCAGCAGCCGTGGTTGGGGACGGACGACCTACGAGCAGTACTTC.

DNA for the CDR3: TGTGCCAGAAGCCGTGTAGGTAGCAATCAGCCCCAGCATTTT. Translating it yields CARSRVGSNQPQHF. The V gene is TRBV5-3, the J gene TRBJ1-5, with D uncertain. TRBV5-3 belongs to the ORF category, with a function that is uncertain. The CDR3 covers 14 residues. V was clipped by 4 bases and J by 0 bases, with 8 bases between them.

This sequence joins TRBV14 and TRBJ2-7; 7 bases match TRBD1. V was clipped by 4 bases and J by 2 bases; unmatched bases: 8. Looked up from germline, CDR1 is SGHDN and CDR2 is FVKESK. This CDR3 is 15 amino acids long. The CDR3 loop reads CASSPTGVFPYEQYF. The CDR3 DNA is TGTGCCAGCAGCCCAACAGGGGTATTTCCCTACGAGCAGTACTTC.

This chain uses TRBV7-2 with TRBJ2-1; tentatively, D is TRBD2 (5 bases). The ends were cut back, 0 bases at V and 0 bases at J, with 9 bases in the middle. Germline-derived CDR1 and CDR2 are SGHTA and FQGNSA. CDR3 length: 16 amino acids. CDR3: CASSLAAGTSYNEQFF. In DNA form, the CDR3 reads TGTGCCAGCAGCTTAGCGGCGGGTACCTCCTACAATGAGCAGTTCTTC. Complete variable domain (other parts from reference TRBV7-2 and TRBJ2-1): GAGVSQSPSNKVTEKGKDVELRCDPISGHTALYWYRQSLGQGLEFLIYFQGNSAPDKSGLPSDRFSAERTGGSVSTLTIQRTQQEDSAVYLCASSLAAGTSYNEQFFGPGTRLTVL.

Points on this clone: The sample carries other DNA sequences with the same CDR3. The chain recombines TRBV6-5 with TRBJ2-7; TRBD2 matches at 9 bases. The CDR3 consists of 15 residues. The junction had 2 bases not matched to a gene; V was cut back by 0 bases and J by 2 bases. Germline V CDR1 and CDR2: MNHEY, SVGAGI. The CDR3 here is CASSYSLAGAYEQYF. The DNA of the CDR3 is TGTGCCAGCAGTTACTCGTTAGCGGGAGCCTACGAGCAGTACTTC.

This sequence joins TRBV19 and TRBJ2-7, with 11 positions matching TRBD2. The CDR3 spans 14 residues. Germline V CDR1 and CDR2: LNHDA, SQIVND (reference sequence). The junction had 5 bases not matched to a gene; V was cut back by 8 bases and J by 2 bases. The DNA of the CDR3 is TGTGCCAGTTCGGTAGCGGGAGGGCCCTACGAGCAGTACTTC. Translated, it gives CASSVAGGPYEQYF. The full variable domain, in which reference TRBV19 and TRBJ2-7 provide the parts outside the CDR3, is DGGITQSPKYLFRKEGQNVTLSCEQNLNHDAMYWYRQDPGQGLRLIYYSQIVNDFQKGDIAEGYSVSREKKESFPLTVTSAQKNPTAFYLCASSVAGGPYEQYFGPGTRLTVT.

The J gene is TRBJ1-1, the V gene TRBV18; D is undetermined. The CDR3 contains 15 residues. Trimming shortened V by 3 bases and J by 1 base, and 12 bases separated the two germline ends. The germline CDR1 and CDR2 sequences are KGHSH and LQKENI. This CDR3 is CASSPRGNKNTEAFF. The CDR3 DNA is TGTGCCAGCTCACCCCGAGGAAACAAGAACACTGAAGCTTTCTTT.

The V call is TRBV19, the J call TRBJ2-7; 7 bases line up with TRBD2. The CDR3 is 15 amino acids. The junction had 7 bases not matched to a gene; V was cut back by 3 bases and J by 2 bases. Germline CDR1 reads LNHDA; CDR2 reads SQIVND (reference sequence). The CDR3 DNA reads as TGTGCCAGTAGTATCCCTAGCGGCCACCCCTACGAGCAGTACTTC. Its protein is CASSIPSGHPYEQYF.

The chain couples TRBV19 to TRBJ2-1; 9 nucleotides align to TRBD2. This CDR3 is 16 amino acids long. The V and J ends lost 5 bases and 9 bases, in that order; junction bases with no gene match: 14. CDR1 is LNHDA and CDR2 is SQIVND in the germline V gene (reference sequence). This CDR3 is CASSSQGSGGLIEQFF. In DNA, the CDR3 is TGTGCCAGTAGTTCCCAAGGTAGCGGGGGCCTAATTGAGCAGTTCTTC.

The chain links TRBV4-3 to TRBJ2-7; 7 nucleotides agree with TRBD2. V lost 0 bases to trimming and J lost 0 bases; unmatched junction nucleotides: 2. Germline V lookup: CDR1 LGHNA, CDR2 YSLEER. This CDR3 is built from 15 residues. This CDR3 is CASSQEGGSSYEQYF. The CDR3 DNA sequence: TGCGCCAGCAGCCAAGAAGGCGGGAGCTCCTACGAGCAGTACTTC.

The chain recombines TRBV12-3 or TRBV12-4 with TRBJ2-5, with no clear D. This CDR3 comprises 13 residues. Trimming removed 2 bases at V and 5 bases at J, with 9 bases between. CDR3 loop: CASSLRVSETQYF. CDR3 sequence (DNA): TGTGCCAGCAGTTTAAGGGTCTCGGAGACCCAGTACTTC.

This clone came up once. The V and J genes are TRBV19 and TRBJ2-3; tentatively, D is TRBD1 or TRBD2 (7 bases each). The CDR3 is 13 residues long. The V and J ends lost 8 bases and 6 bases respectively, with 15 bases between them. Germline lookup yields CDR1 LNHDA and CDR2 SQIVND (reference sequence). CDR3 residues: CASSGGVRDTQYF. The CDR3 coding sequence is TGTGCCAGTTCAGGGGGGGTTCGTGATACGCAGTATTTT.

The chain uses TRBV6-1 and TRBJ1-1; 11 nucleotides align to TRBD1. V shed 3 bases, J shed 5 bases, and the junction held 5 bases outside the gene matches. Germline values: CDR1 MNHNS, CDR2 SASEGT. This CDR3 comprises 15 residues. CDR3 amino acids: CASSDAGTGGTEAFF. CDR3 nucleotides: TGTGCCAGCAGTGACGCCGGGACAGGGGGAACTGAAGCTTTCTTT.

A single count supports this clone. The chain links TRBV19 to TRBJ2-3; D is possibly TRBD1 or TRBD2 (6 bases each). V gave up 9 bases and J gave up 0 bases, with 16 bases separating them. This CDR3 contains 15 residues. Germline V lookup: CDR1 LNHDA, CDR2 SQIVND (reference sequence). The CDR3 DNA reads as TGTGCCAGACGGGGGCAAGGTATTAGCACAGATACGCAGTATTTT. Translating it yields CARRGQGISTDTQYF.

This clone was detected only a few times. The CDR3 DNA sequence: TGTGCCAGCAGCTTAGAACAGTTCTATGGCTACACCTTC. Translation: CASSLEQFYGYTF. V and J are TRBV7-2 and TRBJ1-2; D not certain. CDR1 and CDR2 from the germline V gene are SGHTA and FQGNSA. This CDR3 has 13 amino acids. With 1 base removed from V and 4 bases from J, the gap between germline ends came to 7 bases.